The 8 T cell receptor beta chains reported below all come from one sample, sequenced in a study of blood T cells in healthy people across ages. A second PCR of about 6 to 12 cycles used a sample-barcoded 5' primer and a J-beta primer mix. TCRdb ran MiXCR on the 5' RACE reads and lists one entry per CDR3 protein. Of about 680,000 distinct CDR3 sequences listed, about half were seen once; the top ten hold 30% to 40%. Input material: blood. The receptors here all came from a woman between 55 and 75 years old in good health.

In its sample, this clonotype was seen a few times. The rearrangement links TRBV5-1 to TRBJ2-7; D remains ambiguous. The germline CDR1 and CDR2 sequences are SGHRS and YFSETQ. This CDR3 is 14 amino acids long. V shed 6 bases and J shed 0 bases, with 13 bases lying between them. DNA for the CDR3: TGCGCCAGCACCAAAACCGAGAGCTCCTACGAGCAGTACTTC. It is translated as CASTKTESSYEQYF. The full variable domain, completed using reference TRBV5-1 and TRBJ2-7, is KAGVTQTPRYLIKTRGQQVTLSCSPISGHRSVSWYQQTPGQGLQFLFEYFSETQRNKGNFPGRFSGRQFSNSRSEMNVSTLELGDSALYLCASTKTESSYEQYFGPGTRLTVT.

The chain carries TRBV7-9 and TRBJ2-1; 8 bases match TRBD2. CDR3 length: 18 amino acids. CDR1 and CDR2 from the germline V gene are SEHNR and FQNEAQ (reference sequence). V trimming: 7 bases; J trimming: 0 bases; junction bases outside the gene matches: 14. CDR3 sequence: CASKGGTSGTSSYNEQFF. The CDR3 DNA is TGTGCCAGCAAAGGTGGAACTAGCGGAACGAGCTCCTACAATGAGCAGTTCTTC.

The rearrangement uses TRBV30 and TRBJ2-7, with a tentative D call TRBD2 (5 bases). With 3 bases removed from V and 1 base from J, the gap between germline ends came to 10 bases. From germline, CDR1 is GTSNPN and CDR2 SVGIG (reference sequence). The CDR3 sequence is 13 residues long. CDR3 DNA sequence: TGTGCCTGGAGCCAACTAGTTTCCTACGAGCAGTACTTC. Amino acid sequence: CAWSQLVSYEQYF.

J is TRBJ1-2 and V is TRBV14; D might be TRBD1 (6 bases). Germline V CDR1 and CDR2: SGHDN, FVKESK. The CDR3 sequence is 15 residues long. V was cut by 2 bases and J by 7 bases, with 17 bases left in between. CDR3 coding DNA: TGTGCCAGCAGCCAACCCGTGGGGGGGGCTATTGGCTACACCTTC. Its protein product is CASSQPVGGAIGYTF.

This clonotype was detected only once. The V call is TRBV20-1, the J call TRBJ2-5, with TRBD2 identical over 7 bases. Germline V gene lookup returns CDR1 DFQATT and CDR2 SNEGSKA (reference sequence). This CDR3 contains 14 residues. The junction had 13 bases not matched to a gene; V was cut back by 7 bases and J by 5 bases. In DNA, the CDR3 is TGCAGTGTGTTCGGGGGGACCCATGGGGAGACCCAGTACTTC. Residues: CSVFGGTHGETQYF.

The chain has TRBV7-2 and TRBJ2-7; 8 bases fit TRBD1. There are 15 residues in the CDR3. The V gene end was trimmed by 1 base and the J gene end by 7 bases; junction bases not matched to a gene: 9. From germline, CDR1 is SGHTA and CDR2 FQGNSA. The CDR3 DNA is TGTGCCAGCAGCTTAGGGACAGGGAATACCAATGAGCAGTACTTC. Its translation: CASSLGTGNTNEQYF.

The chain recombines TRBV29-1 with TRBJ2-3; 11 positions agree with TRBD2. CDR3 length: 15 amino acids. Germline CDR1 and CDR2: SQVTM and ANQGSEA. V dropped 7 bases and J dropped 3; count of bases not matched to a gene: 9. Here the CDR3 reads CSATGTSGLTDTQYF. The CDR3 DNA sequence: TGCAGCGCGACCGGGACTAGCGGTCTAACAGATACGCAGTATTTT.

This rearrangement joins TRBV7-9 to TRBJ2-3, with 8 bases fitting TRBD1. Trimming removed 4 bases from V and 2 bases from J; junction bases left unmatched: 11. From germline, CDR1 is SEHNR and CDR2 FQNEAQ (reference sequence). The CDR3 is 17 residues long. The CDR3 loop is CASSSNRGNFHTDTQYF. The CDR3 coding sequence is TGTGCCAGCAGCTCCAACAGGGGGAATTTTCACACAGATACGCAGTATTTT.